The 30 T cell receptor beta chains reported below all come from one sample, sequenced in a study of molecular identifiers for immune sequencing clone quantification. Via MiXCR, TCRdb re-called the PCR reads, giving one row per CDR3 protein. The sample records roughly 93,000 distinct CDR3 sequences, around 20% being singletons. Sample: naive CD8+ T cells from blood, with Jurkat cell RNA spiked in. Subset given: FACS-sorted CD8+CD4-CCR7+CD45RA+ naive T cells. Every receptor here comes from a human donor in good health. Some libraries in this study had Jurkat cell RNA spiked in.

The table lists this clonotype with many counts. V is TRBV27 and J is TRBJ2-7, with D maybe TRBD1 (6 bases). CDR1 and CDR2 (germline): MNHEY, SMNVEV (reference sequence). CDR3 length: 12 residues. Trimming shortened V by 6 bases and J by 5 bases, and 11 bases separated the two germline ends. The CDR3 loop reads CASSARGHEQYF. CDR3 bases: TGTGCCAGCAGCGCCAGGGGACACGAGCAGTACTTC.

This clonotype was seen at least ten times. CDR3 DNA: TGCGCCAGCAGCCAGTTAGAGATTAGGGATGAGCAGTTCTTC. It encodes CASSQLEIRDEQFF. The J gene is TRBJ2-1, the V gene TRBV4-3, with unresolved D. Germline V gene sequence: CDR1 LGHNA, CDR2 YSLEER. The CDR3 is made up of 14 amino acids. Between the trimmed V and J ends, which lost 3 bases and 8 bases, there was a span of 14 bases.

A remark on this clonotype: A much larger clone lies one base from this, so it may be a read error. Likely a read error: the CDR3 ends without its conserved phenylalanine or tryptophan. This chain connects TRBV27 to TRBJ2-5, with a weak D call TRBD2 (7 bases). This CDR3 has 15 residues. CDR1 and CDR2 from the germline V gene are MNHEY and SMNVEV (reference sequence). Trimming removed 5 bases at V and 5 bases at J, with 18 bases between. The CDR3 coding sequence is TGTGCCAGCAGTCCGGGAGAGGGGGGGGTCGAGACCCAGTACTAC. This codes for CASSPGEGGVETQYY.

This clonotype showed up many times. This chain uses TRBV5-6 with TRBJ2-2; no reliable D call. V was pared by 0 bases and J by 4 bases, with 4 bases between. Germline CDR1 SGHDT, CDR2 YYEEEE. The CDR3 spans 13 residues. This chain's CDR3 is CASSLAVTGELFF. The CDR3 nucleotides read TGTGCCAGCAGCTTGGCCGTCACCGGGGAGCTGTTTTTT. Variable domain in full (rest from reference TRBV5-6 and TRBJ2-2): DAGVTQSPTHLIKTRGQQVTLRCSPKSGHDTVSWYQQALGQGPQFIFQYYEEEERQRGNFPDRFSGHQFPNYSSELNVNALLLGDSALYLCASSLAVTGELFFGEGSRLTVL.

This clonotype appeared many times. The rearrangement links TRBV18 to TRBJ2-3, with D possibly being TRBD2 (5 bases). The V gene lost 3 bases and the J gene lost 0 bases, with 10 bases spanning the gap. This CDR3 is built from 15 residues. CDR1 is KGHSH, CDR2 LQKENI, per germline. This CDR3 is CASSPSAASTDTQYF. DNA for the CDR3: TGTGCCAGCTCACCGTCAGCGGCTAGCACAGATACGCAGTATTTT.

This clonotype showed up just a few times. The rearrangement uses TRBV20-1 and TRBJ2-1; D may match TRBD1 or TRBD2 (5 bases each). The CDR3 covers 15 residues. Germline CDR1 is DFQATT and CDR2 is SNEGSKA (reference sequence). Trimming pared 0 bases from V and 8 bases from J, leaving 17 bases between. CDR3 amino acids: CSARDLKGLGDEQFF. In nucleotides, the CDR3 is TGCAGTGCTAGAGATCTGAAGGGGCTCGGGGATGAGCAGTTCTTC.

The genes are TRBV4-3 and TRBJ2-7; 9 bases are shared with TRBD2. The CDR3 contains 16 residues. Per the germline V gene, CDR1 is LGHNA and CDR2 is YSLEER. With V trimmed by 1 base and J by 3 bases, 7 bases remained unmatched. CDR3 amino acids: CASSQARTSVYYEQYF. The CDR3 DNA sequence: TGCGCCAGCAGCCAAGCTAGGACTAGCGTTTACTACGAGCAGTACTTC.

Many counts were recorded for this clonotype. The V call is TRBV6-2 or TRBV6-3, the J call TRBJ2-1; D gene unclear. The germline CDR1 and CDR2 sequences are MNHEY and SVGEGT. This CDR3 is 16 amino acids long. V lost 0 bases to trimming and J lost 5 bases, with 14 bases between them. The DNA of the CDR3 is TGTGCCAGCAGTTACTCGAAGGTGTCCGGAGACAATGAGCAGTTCTTC. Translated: CASSYSKVSGDNEQFF.

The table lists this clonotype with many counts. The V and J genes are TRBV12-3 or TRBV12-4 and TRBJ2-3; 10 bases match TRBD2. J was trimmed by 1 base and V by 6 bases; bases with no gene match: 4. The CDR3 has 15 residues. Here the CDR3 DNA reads TGTGCCAGCAGAAGAACTAGCGGGGGCACAGATACGCAGTATTTT. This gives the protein CASRRTSGGTDTQYF.

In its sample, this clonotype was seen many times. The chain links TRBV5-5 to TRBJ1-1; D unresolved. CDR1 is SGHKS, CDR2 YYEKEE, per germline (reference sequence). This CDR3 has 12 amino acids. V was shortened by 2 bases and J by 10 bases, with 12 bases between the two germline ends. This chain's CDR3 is CASSLIDRGAFF. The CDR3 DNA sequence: TGTGCCAGCAGCTTAATTGACCGTGGAGCTTTCTTT. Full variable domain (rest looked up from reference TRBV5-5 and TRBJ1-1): DAGVTQSPTHLIKTRGQQVTLRCSPISGHKSVSWYQQVLGQGPQFIFQYYEKEERGRGNFPDRFSARQFPNYSSELNVNALLLGDSALYLCASSLIDRGAFFGQGTRLTVV.

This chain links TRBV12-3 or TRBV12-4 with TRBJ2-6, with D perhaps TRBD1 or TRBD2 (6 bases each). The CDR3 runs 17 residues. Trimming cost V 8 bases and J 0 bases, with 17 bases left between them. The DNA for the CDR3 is TGTGCCAGCGGAAGGACGGGGGCAAACTCTGGGGCCAACGTCCTGACTTTC. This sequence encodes CASGRTGANSGANVLTF.

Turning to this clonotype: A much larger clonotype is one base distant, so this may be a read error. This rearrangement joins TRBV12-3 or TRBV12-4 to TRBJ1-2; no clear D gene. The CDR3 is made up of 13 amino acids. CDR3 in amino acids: CASSSDGFYGCTF. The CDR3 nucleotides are TGTGCCAGCAGCTCTGACGGGTTCTATGGCTGCACCTTC.

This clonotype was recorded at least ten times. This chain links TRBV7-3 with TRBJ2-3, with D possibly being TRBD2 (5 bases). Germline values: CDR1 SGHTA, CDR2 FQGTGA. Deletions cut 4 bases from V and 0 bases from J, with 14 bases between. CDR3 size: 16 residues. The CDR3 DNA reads TGTGCCAGCAGCTCCACGGGGATTTCTAGCACAGATACGCAGTATTTT. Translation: CASSSTGISSTDTQYF.

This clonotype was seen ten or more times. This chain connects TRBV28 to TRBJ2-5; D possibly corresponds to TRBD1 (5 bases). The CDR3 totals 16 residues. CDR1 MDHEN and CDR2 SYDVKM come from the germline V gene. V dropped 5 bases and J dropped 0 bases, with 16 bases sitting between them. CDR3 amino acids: CASSPTPRQNQETQYF. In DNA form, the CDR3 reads TGTGCCAGCAGTCCGACCCCACGACAGAACCAAGAGACCCAGTACTTC. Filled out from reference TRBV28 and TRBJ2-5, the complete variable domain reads DVKVTQSSRYLVKRTGEKVFLECVQDMDHENMFWYRQDPGLGLRLIYFSYDVKMKEKGDIPEGYSVSREKKERFSLILESASTNQTSMYLCASSPTPRQNQETQYFGPGTRLLVL.

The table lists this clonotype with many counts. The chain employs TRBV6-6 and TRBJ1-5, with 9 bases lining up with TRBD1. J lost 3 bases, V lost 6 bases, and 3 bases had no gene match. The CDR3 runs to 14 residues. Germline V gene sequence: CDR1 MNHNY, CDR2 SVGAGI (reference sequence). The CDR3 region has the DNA TGTGCCAGCAGGGGACAGGGATACAATCAGCCCCAGCATTTT. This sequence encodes CASRGQGYNQPQHF.

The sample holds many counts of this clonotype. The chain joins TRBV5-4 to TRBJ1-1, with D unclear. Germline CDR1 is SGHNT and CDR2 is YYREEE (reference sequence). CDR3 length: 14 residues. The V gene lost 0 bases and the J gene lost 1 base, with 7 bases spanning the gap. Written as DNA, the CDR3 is TGTGCCAGCAGCTTGGAGCAGCAGAACACTGAAGCTTTCTTT. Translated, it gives CASSLEQQNTEAFF.

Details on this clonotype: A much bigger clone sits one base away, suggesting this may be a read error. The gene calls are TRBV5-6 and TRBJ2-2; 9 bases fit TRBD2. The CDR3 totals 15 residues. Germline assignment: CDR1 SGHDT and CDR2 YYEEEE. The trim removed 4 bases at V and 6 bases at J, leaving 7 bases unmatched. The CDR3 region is CASSARLADSGELFF. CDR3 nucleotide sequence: TGTGCCAGCAGCGCGAGACTAGCGGACTCCGGGGAGCTGTTTTTT.

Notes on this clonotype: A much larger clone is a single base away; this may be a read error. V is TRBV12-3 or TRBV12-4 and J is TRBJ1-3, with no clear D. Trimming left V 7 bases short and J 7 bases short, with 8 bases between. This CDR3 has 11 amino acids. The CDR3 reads CASTLANTIYF. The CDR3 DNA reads TGTGCCAGCACCTTGGCGAACACCATATATTTT.

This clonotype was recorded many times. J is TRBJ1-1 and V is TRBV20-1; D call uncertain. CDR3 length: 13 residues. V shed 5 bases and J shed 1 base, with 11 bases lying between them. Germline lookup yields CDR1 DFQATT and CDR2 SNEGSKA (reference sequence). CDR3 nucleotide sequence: TGCAGTGCTCCCTATTACAAGAACACTGAAGCTTTCTTT. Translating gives CSAPYYKNTEAFF.

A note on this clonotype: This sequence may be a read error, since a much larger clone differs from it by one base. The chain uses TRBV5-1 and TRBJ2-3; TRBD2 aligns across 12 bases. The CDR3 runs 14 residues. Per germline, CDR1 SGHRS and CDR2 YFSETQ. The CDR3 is CVSRLAGVTDTQYF. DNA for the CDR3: TGCGTCAGCAGACTAGCGGGGGTCACAGATACGCAGTATTTT.

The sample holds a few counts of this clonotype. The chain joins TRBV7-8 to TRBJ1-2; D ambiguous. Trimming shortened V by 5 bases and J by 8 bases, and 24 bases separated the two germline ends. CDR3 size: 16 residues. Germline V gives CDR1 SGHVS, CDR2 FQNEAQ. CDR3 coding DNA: TGTGCCAGCAGCCCCCCCGAGCTCGGGCCGTTGGAGGGCTACACCTTC. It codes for CASSPPELGPLEGYTF.

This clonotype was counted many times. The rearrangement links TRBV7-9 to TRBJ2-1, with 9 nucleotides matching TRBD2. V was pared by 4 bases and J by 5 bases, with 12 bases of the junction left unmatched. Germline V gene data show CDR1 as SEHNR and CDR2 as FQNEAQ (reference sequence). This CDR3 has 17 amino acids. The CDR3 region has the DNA TGTGCCAGCAGCTCCAACCAGCGGGGGGCCCTACACAATGAGCAGTTCTTC. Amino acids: CASSSNQRGALHNEQFF.

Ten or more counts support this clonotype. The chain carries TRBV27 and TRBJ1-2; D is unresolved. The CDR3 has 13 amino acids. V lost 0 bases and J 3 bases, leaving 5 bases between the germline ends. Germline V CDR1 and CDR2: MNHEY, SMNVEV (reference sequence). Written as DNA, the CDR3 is TGTGCCAGCAGTTTATCCCCGGACTATGGCTACACCTTC. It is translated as CASSLSPDYGYTF.

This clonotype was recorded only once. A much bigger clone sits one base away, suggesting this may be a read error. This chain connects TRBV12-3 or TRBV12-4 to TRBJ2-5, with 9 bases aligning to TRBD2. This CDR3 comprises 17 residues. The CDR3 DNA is TGTGCCAGCGGTTTACTTTTTAGCGGGAGAAACCAAGAGACCCAGTACTTC. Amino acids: CASGLLFSGRNQETQYF.

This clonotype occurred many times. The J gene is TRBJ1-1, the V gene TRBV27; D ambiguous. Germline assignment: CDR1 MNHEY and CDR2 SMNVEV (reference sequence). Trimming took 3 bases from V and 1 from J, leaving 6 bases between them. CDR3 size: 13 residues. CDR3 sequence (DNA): TGTGCCAGCAGTTTTGGTACGAACACTGAAGCTTTCTTT. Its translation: CASSFGTNTEAFF.

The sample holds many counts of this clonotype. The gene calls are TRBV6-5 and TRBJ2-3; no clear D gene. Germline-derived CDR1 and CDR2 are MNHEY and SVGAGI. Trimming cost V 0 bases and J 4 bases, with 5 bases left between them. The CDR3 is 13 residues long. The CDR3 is CASSYSKSDTQYF. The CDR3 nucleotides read TGTGCCAGCAGTTACTCGAAGTCAGATACGCAGTATTTT.

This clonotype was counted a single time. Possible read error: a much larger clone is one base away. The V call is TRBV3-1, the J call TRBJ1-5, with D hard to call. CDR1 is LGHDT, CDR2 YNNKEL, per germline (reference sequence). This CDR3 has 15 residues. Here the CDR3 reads CASSQEAYSNRPQHF. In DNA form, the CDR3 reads TGTGCCAGCAGCCAAGAGGCATATAGCAATCGGCCCCAGCATTTT.

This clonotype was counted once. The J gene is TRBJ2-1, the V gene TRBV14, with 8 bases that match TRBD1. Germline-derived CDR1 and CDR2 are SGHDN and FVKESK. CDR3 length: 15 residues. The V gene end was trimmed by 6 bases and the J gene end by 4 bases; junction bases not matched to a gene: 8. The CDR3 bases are TGTGCCAGCAGTCGAACCAGGGGGCCGTACAATGAGCAGTTCTTC. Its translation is CASSRTRGPYNEQFF.

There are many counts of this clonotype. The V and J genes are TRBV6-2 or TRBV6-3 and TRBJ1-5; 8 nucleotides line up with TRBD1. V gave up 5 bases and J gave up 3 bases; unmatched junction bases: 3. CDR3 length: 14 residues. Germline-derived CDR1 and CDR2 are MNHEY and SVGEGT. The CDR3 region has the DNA TGTGCCAGCAGTACAGGGGGGACCAATCAGCCCCAGCATTTT. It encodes CASSTGGTNQPQHF.

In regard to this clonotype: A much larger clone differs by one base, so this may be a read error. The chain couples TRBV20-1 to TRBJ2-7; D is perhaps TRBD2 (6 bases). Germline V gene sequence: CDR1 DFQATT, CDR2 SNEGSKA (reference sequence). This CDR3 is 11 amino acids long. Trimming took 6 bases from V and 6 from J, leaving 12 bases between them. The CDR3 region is CSAWTNFEQYF. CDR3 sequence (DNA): TGCAGTGCCTGGACTAACTTCGAGCAGTACTTC.